The 31 T cell receptor beta chains below were found in one sample sequenced in a study of CD8 T cells in Susac syndrome. An amount of RNA that ranged from roughly 0.45 to 1 ug was reverse transcribed with random hexamers. TCRdb reprocessed the immunoSEQ multiplex PCR reads with MiXCR, giving one entry per CDR3 protein. The data contain under 250,000 distinct CDR3 sequences, 80% to 95% of them singletons. What was sequenced was CD4+ T cells from PBMCs. All receptors derive from a human donor with multiple sclerosis.

In DNA form, the CDR3 reads TGTGCCAGCAGCCAAGTCGGAGCGGGAGGGCGCCACAATGAGCAGTTCTTC. Amino acid sequence: CASSQVGAGGRHNEQFF. V gene TRBV3-1 combines with J gene TRBJ2-1; 10 bases map to TRBD2. The J segment lost 5 bases and the V segment lost 1 base, leaving 8 bases of the junction unmatched. The CDR3 is made up of 17 amino acids. The germline gives CDR1 LGHDT, CDR2 YNNKEL (reference sequence).

The chain couples TRBV3-1 to TRBJ1-1; no reliable D call. The germline V gene has CDR1 LGHDT and CDR2 YNNKEL (reference sequence). V lost 0 bases to trimming and J lost 2 bases, with 10 bases between them. CDR3 size: 15 residues. CDR3 protein: CASSQDRRGNTEAFF. CDR3 nucleotide sequence: TGTGCCAGCAGCCAAGACCGACGGGGAAACACTGAAGCTTTCTTT.

The chain combines TRBV2 with TRBJ1-1; perhaps TRBD1 as D (5 bases). Deletions cut 7 bases from V and 4 bases from J, with 19 bases between. The germline V gene encodes CDR1 SNHLY and CDR2 FYNNEI. The CDR3 contains 15 residues. The CDR3: CASKGPTNQGTEAFF. As DNA, the CDR3 is TGTGCCAGCAAAGGACCTACAAACCAGGGCACTGAAGCTTTCTTT.

This chain connects TRBV7-2 to TRBJ2-3; D tentatively reads TRBD1 or TRBD2 (5 bases each). Germline assignment: CDR1 SGHTA and CDR2 FQGNSA. The CDR3 runs 15 residues. Trimming cost V 1 base and J 5 bases, with 13 bases left between them. In DNA, the CDR3 is TGTGCCAGCAGCTTAGATTCGAGGGGCGGAGATACGCAGTATTTT. Residues: CASSLDSRGGDTQYF.

The rearrangement joins TRBV18 to TRBJ2-5, with TRBD1 matching 9 bases. Germline V CDR1 and CDR2: KGHSH, LQKENI. V lost 6 bases and J lost 3; bases outside the gene matches: 11. The CDR3 is 16 residues long. The CDR3 DNA sequence: TGTGCCAGCTCTAAACCAACCGGACAGGGGAAAGAGACCCAGTACTTC. Translation: CASSKPTGQGKETQYF.

V and J are TRBV7-8 and TRBJ1-1; D is undetermined. Germline CDR1 SGHVS, CDR2 FQNEAQ. The CDR3 has 13 residues. The V end was cut by 5 bases, the J end by 2 bases, with 9 bases between. In DNA form, the CDR3 reads TGTGCCAGCAGCGCCTCTTATAACACTGAAGCTTTCTTT. It encodes CASSASYNTEAFF. The entire variable domain, with the rest obtained from reference TRBV7-8 and TRBJ1-1, is as follows: GAGVSQSPRYKVAKRGQDVALRCDPISGHVSLFWYQQALGQGPEFLTYFQNEAQLDKSGLPSDRFFAERPEGSVSTLKIQRTQQEDSAVYLCASSASYNTEAFFGQGTRLTVV.

The chain joins TRBV5-1 to TRBJ2-2, with TRBD1 identical over 10 bases. The CDR3 length is 15 residues. From germline, CDR1 is SGHRS and CDR2 YFSETQ. Trimming took 4 bases from V and 6 from J; bases not matched to a gene: 6. The CDR3 DNA follows: TGCGCCAGCAGCCTCGGGACAGGGGCAGCCGGGGAGCTGTTTTTT. Protein: CASSLGTGAAGELFF.

V gene TRBV3-1 combines with J gene TRBJ1-1, with D maybe TRBD1 (6 bases). Trimming took 0 bases from V and 1 from J, leaving 21 bases between them. CDR1 is LGHDT and CDR2 is YNNKEL in the germline V gene (reference sequence). The CDR3 is 19 residues long. This CDR3 is CASSQETWRAGAGNTEAFF. In nucleotides, the CDR3 is TGTGCCAGCAGCCAAGAAACGTGGCGGGCAGGGGCCGGGAACACTGAAGCTTTCTTT.

This sequence joins TRBV4-1 and TRBJ2-2; the D gene is possibly TRBD1 (6 bases). Germline V gene data show CDR1 as MGHRA and CDR2 as YSYEKL. V was pared by 4 bases and J by 0 bases, with 18 bases between. The CDR3 loop spans 18 amino acids. The CDR3 coding sequence is TGCGCCAGCAGCCCTCGCCGGACAGCACAAACGAACACCGGGGAGCTGTTTTTT. Amino acid sequence: CASSPRRTAQTNTGELFF.

In this sample, this clonotype turned up once. The J gene is TRBJ2-2, the V gene TRBV29-1; the D gene is possibly TRBD1 (6 bases). The V gene lost 4 bases and the J gene lost 5 bases, with 11 bases spanning the gap. CDR3 length equals 13 residues. In germline, CDR1 is SQVTM, CDR2 ANQGSEA. The CDR3, as DNA: TGCAGCGTTGTACAGGGCGGGACCGGGGAGCTGTTTTTT. Amino acid sequence: CSVVQGGTGELFF.

This clonotype has only one observation. CDR3 loop: CAIRAGQGTDTQYF. CDR3 nucleotide sequence: TGTGCCATCAGGGCGGGACAGGGCACAGATACGCAGTATTTT. The J gene is TRBJ2-3, the V gene TRBV10-3, with 8 bases lining up with TRBD1. The V gene's germline CDR1 is ENHRY and CDR2 SYGVKD. Trimming cost V 6 bases and J 1 base; bases outside gene matches: 3. The CDR3 has 14 amino acids.

The V gene is TRBV5-1, the J gene TRBJ2-4; maybe TRBD1 (5 bases). This CDR3 contains 13 residues. V lost 4 bases, J lost 8 bases, and 13 bases lay in between. The germline V gene encodes CDR1 SGHRS and CDR2 YFSETQ. This CDR3 reads CASSPLGVDIQYF. CDR3 in DNA: TGCGCCAGCAGCCCCCTAGGGGTAGACATTCAGTACTTC.

J is TRBJ2-7 and V is TRBV6-5, with TRBD1 identical over 9 bases. The CDR3 extends over 14 amino acids. Germline V gene lookup returns CDR1 MNHEY and CDR2 SVGAGI. The ends lost 5 bases at V and 4 bases at J; junction bases unmatched: 6. The CDR3 here is CASSPSDRGYEQYF. In nucleotides, the CDR3 is TGTGCCAGCAGTCCCAGTGACAGGGGGTACGAGCAGTACTTC.

This chain uses TRBV20-1 with TRBJ2-1, with D possibly TRBD2 on 6 matching bases. The germline V and J ends were trimmed by 7 bases and 0 bases, with 10 bases remaining between them. This CDR3 region has 13 residues. The V gene's germline CDR1 is DFQATT and CDR2 SNEGSKA (reference sequence). CDR3 in DNA: TGCAGTGGGAGGGTCAGCTCCTACAATGAGCAGTTCTTC. Residues: CSGRVSSYNEQFF.

The chain uses TRBV29-1 and TRBJ1-1, with unresolved D. Germline values: CDR1 SQVTM, CDR2 ANQGSEA. Trimming removed 0 bases at V and 11 bases at J, with 10 bases between. This CDR3 comprises 11 residues. The CDR3 nucleotides read TGCAGCGTTGAAGATATAGGGAGGGCTTTCTTT. Encoded protein: CSVEDIGRAFF.

The J gene is TRBJ2-1, the V gene TRBV6-5, with a weak D call TRBD2 (5 bases). The germline gives CDR1 MNHEY, CDR2 SVGAGI. The CDR3 covers 15 residues. V was pared by 7 bases and J by 3 bases, with 16 bases between. In DNA form, the CDR3 reads TGTGCCAGCAATCGGTGGCGGGCTAACTACAATGAGCAGTTCTTC. It specifies CASNRWRANYNEQFF.

This chain's CDR3 is CASSEVLGSADTQYF. The CDR3 DNA sequence: TGTGCCAGCAGTGAAGTATTAGGTTCCGCAGATACGCAGTATTTT. This chain connects TRBV2 to TRBJ2-3; D unresolved. There are 15 residues in the CDR3. With 1 base removed from V and 4 bases from J, the gap between germline ends came to 12 bases. In germline, CDR1 is SNHLY, CDR2 FYNNEI.

This sequence joins TRBV5-4 and TRBJ2-6; D ambiguous. The V gene lost 2 bases and the J gene lost 0 bases, with 6 bases spanning the gap. The CDR3 length is 15 residues. Per the germline V gene, CDR1 is SGHNT and CDR2 is YYREEE (reference sequence). The CDR3 bases are TGTGCCAGCAGCTTCGACGGCTCTGGGGCCAACGTCCTGACTTTC. Its protein product is CASSFDGSGANVLTF. Based on the CDR3 plus reference TRBV5-4 and TRBJ2-6, the full variable domain is ETGVTQSPTHLIKTRGQQVTLRCSSQSGHNTVSWYQQALGQGPQFIFQYYREEENGRGNFPPRFSGLQFPNYSSELNVNALELDDSALYLCASSFDGSGANVLTFGAGSRLTVL.

The chain combines TRBV11-2 with TRBJ2-7; 11 positions match TRBD2. The CDR3 has 16 residues. CDR1 and CDR2 (germline): SGHAT, FQNNGV. The ends lost 5 bases at V and 0 bases at J; junction bases unmatched: 6. CDR3 in DNA: TGTGCCAGCAGCGGGCCTAGCGGGGGGAGCTCCTACGAGCAGTACGTC. Translated: CASSGPSGGSSYEQYV.

The genes are TRBV7-9 and TRBJ2-3; D possibly corresponds to TRBD2 (5 bases). The germline CDR1 and CDR2 sequences are SEHNR and FQNEAQ (reference sequence). This CDR3 contains 14 residues. The V gene lost 1 base and the J gene lost 2 bases, with 7 bases spanning the gap. This chain's CDR3 is CASSLGGYTDTQYF. CDR3 nucleotides: TGTGCCAGCAGCTTAGGAGGGTACACAGATACGCAGTATTTT.

The chain has TRBV12-3 or TRBV12-4 and TRBJ1-2, with TRBD1 matching over 8 bases. Unmatched junction bases numbered 8, after V lost 3 bases and J lost 8 bases. The CDR3 consists of 14 residues. The CDR3 nucleotides read TGTGCCAGCAGTTTCGACAGGGGAGCGGTCGGCTACACCTTC. The encoded protein is CASSFDRGAVGYTF.

The CDR3 nucleotides read TGTGCCAGCAGTTACAGGGGGTCGGAGACCCAGTACTTC. Translation gives CASSYRGSETQYF. The gene calls are TRBV6-6 and TRBJ2-5, with TRBD1 as a possible D gene (6 bases). The germline CDR1 and CDR2 sequences are MNHNY and SVGAGI (reference sequence). V was pared by 2 bases and J by 5 bases, with 9 bases between. The CDR3 has 13 amino acids.

The gene calls are TRBV12-3 or TRBV12-4 and TRBJ2-1; 11 nucleotides align to TRBD2. This CDR3 spans 18 amino acids. V lost 5 bases to trimming and J lost 5 bases; unmatched junction nucleotides: 14. CDR3 region: CASSVPGLAERNHNEQFF. The CDR3 DNA follows: TGTGCCAGCAGTGTACCGGGACTAGCGGAAAGAAACCACAATGAGCAGTTCTTC.

The DNA of the CDR3 is TGCAGTGCTAGCGGGGGGCCGGCAGATACGCAGTATTTT. As protein: CSASGGPADTQYF. The J gene is TRBJ2-3, the V gene TRBV20-1; TRBD2 is a possible D gene (7 bases). The V and J ends lost 3 bases and 4 bases respectively, with 11 bases between them. This CDR3 is 13 amino acids long. Germline V lookup: CDR1 DFQATT, CDR2 SNEGSKA (reference sequence).

The rearrangement links TRBV14 to TRBJ1-1; no clear D. With 0 bases removed from V and 2 bases from J, the gap between germline ends came to 16 bases. The length of the CDR3 is 17 residues. Germline V gene lookup returns CDR1 SGHDN and CDR2 FVKESK. Here the CDR3 DNA reads TGTGCCAGCAGCCAAGATTTTCCTTGGAAGCCTAACACTGAAGCTTTCTTT. This codes for CASSQDFPWKPNTEAFF.

The chain recombines TRBV5-1 with TRBJ1-1, with unresolved D. The CDR3 has 13 residues. Germline CDR1 reads SGHRS; CDR2 reads YFSETQ. V lost 0 bases and J 5 bases, leaving 8 bases between the germline ends. This chain's CDR3 is CASSLAGTTEAFF. The CDR3 region has the DNA TGCGCCAGCAGCTTGGCGGGAACTACTGAAGCTTTCTTT.

V usage is TRBV20-1 and J usage is TRBJ1-1; TRBD1 might be the D (5 bases). The CDR3 contains 14 residues. Between the trimmed V and J ends, which lost 6 bases and 1 base, there was a span of 15 bases. Germline CDR1 DFQATT, CDR2 SNEGSKA (reference sequence). The CDR3 region is CSATSGTGNTEAFF. As DNA, the CDR3 is TGCAGTGCCACTTCAGGGACCGGGAACACTGAAGCTTTCTTT.

The chain uses TRBV11-2 and TRBJ2-6; 8 nucleotides match TRBD1. The germline gives CDR1 SGHAT, CDR2 FQNNGV. Trimming removed 5 bases from V and 2 bases from J; junction bases left unmatched: 5. The length of the CDR3 is 16 residues. The CDR3 nucleotides are TGTGCCAGCAGCCAATACAGGGGGGCTGGGGCCAACGTCCTGACTTTC. Protein: CASSQYRGAGANVLTF.

This clonotype came up once. The V and J genes are TRBV4-1 and TRBJ2-3; D perhaps matches TRBD2 (6 bases). Germline CDR1 MGHRA, CDR2 YSYEKL. This CDR3 has 17 amino acids. Trimming shortened V by 4 bases and J by 0 bases, and 17 bases separated the two germline ends. In DNA, the CDR3 is TGCGCCAGCAGCCTTTGGGGCCCTAGCGCGAGCACAGATACGCAGTATTTT. Protein sequence: CASSLWGPSASTDTQYF.

This clonotype has only one observation. The genes are TRBV12-3 or TRBV12-4 and TRBJ2-2; D is perhaps TRBD1 or TRBD2 (6 bases each). The ends were cut back, 0 bases at V and 0 bases at J, with 8 bases in the middle. This CDR3 comprises 16 residues. The CDR3 region has the DNA TGTGCCAGCAGTTTAGCGGGGGGCGCGAACACCGGGGAGCTGTTTTTT. Translating it yields CASSLAGGANTGELFF.

The V and J genes are TRBV3-1 and TRBJ2-7; TRBD1 matches 9 bases. This CDR3 has 13 residues. CDR1 is LGHDT and CDR2 is YNNKEL in the germline V gene (reference sequence). Germline trimming cut 10 bases from V and 1 base from J; bases unmatched to any gene: 5. This CDR3 reads CATQTGGSYEQYF. The CDR3 DNA is TGTGCCACTCAGACAGGGGGGTCCTACGAGCAGTACTTC.